Listed below are T cell receptor beta chains from one sample, sequenced in a study of tumor and adjacent non-tumor tissue in lung cancer. TCRdb reanalysed the multiplex PCR reads using MiXCR and keeps one entry per CDR3 protein. The sample records about 200,000 distinct CDR3 sequences, around 70% being singletons. Sequencing was carried out using lung tumor tissue. The origin of the receptors is a man between 60 and 70 years old with non-small cell lung cancer. Both conserved end residues are part of each CDR3. The order of the fields is V gene, clone size, D gene, J gene, CDR3 protein, CDR3 DNA. The D gene is left open where the match is weak. Some rows have no size entry. The others give once, few or many, or a class for an expanded clone.

V gene: TRBV20-1; clone size: .; D gene: TRBD2; J gene: TRBJ2-1; CDR3 protein: CSAREGLAGGDNEQLF; CDR3 DNA: TGCAGCGCTAGAGAGGGACTAGCCGGGGGGGACAATGAGCAGCTCTTC
V gene: TRBV11-2; clone size: .; D gene: .; J gene: TRBJ2-1; CDR3 protein: CASSRGAYNEHFF; CDR3 DNA: TGTGCCAGCAGCCGCGGGGCCTACAATGAGCATTTCTTC
V gene: TRBV10-1; clone size: .; D gene: .; J gene: TRBJ1-6; CDR3 protein: CTSSATAWNSPLHF; CDR3 DNA: TGCACCAGCAGTGCGACAGCTTGGAATTCACCCCTCCACTTT
V gene: TRBV11-2; clone size: few; D gene: .; J gene: TRBJ2-1; CDR3 protein: CASSLGTQGEQFF; CDR3 DNA: TGTGCCAGCAGCTTAGGGACTCAGGGTGAGCAGTTCTTC
V gene: TRBV20-1; clone size: many; D gene: .; J gene: TRBJ2-5; CDR3 protein: CSARDQLVGGTQYF; CDR3 DNA: TGCAGTGCTAGAGATCAACTAGTGGGCGGGACCCAGTACTTC
V gene: TRBV6-5; clone size: .; D gene: TRBD1; J gene: TRBJ1-2; CDR3 protein: CASSITGTGGVLSLGYTF; CDR3 DNA: TGTGCCAGCAGTATTACCGGGACAGGTGGCGTACTATCACTAGGCTACACCTTC
V gene: TRBV5-1; clone size: .; D gene: .; J gene: TRBJ1-1; CDR3 protein: CASSLPGQPNTEAFF; CDR3 DNA: TGCGCCAGCAGCTTGCCAGGACAGCCGAACACTGAAGCTTTCTTT
V gene: TRBV11-2; clone size: .; D gene: TRBD1; J gene: TRBJ2-5; CDR3 protein: CASSRQGWETQYF; CDR3 DNA: TGTGCCAGCAGCCGACAGGGTTGGGAGACCCAGTACTTC
V gene: TRBV29-1; clone size: .; D gene: TRBD1; J gene: TRBJ1-1; CDR3 protein: CSVEGQCGQWDTEAFF; CDR3 DNA: TGCAGCGTGGAGGGACAGTGTGGCCAATGGGACACTGAAGCTTTCTTT
V gene: TRBV6-1; clone size: many; D gene: .; J gene: TRBJ1-5; CDR3 protein: CASSAWVGNQPQHF; CDR3 DNA: TGTGCCAGCAGTGCCTGGGTGGGCAATCAGCCCCAGCATTTT
V gene: TRBV4-1; clone size: .; D gene: .; J gene: TRBJ1-1; CDR3 protein: CASSQQRSMNTEAFF; CDR3 DNA: TGCGCCAGCAGCCAACAGCGGTCTATGAACACCGAAGCTTTCTTT
V gene: TRBV4-1; clone size: .; D gene: .; J gene: TRBJ2-1; CDR3 protein: CASSVRLVGDYNEQFF; CDR3 DNA: TGCGCCAGCAGCGTGAGACTAGTGGGTGACTACAATGAGCAGTTCTTC
V gene: TRBV4-3; clone size: .; D gene: TRBD1; J gene: TRBJ2-7; CDR3 protein: CASSQGLGQGAAHEQYF; CDR3 DNA: TGCGCCAGCAGCCAAGGGTTGGGACAGGGGGCGGCCCATGAGCAGTACTTC
V gene: TRBV20-1; clone size: .; D gene: .; J gene: TRBJ1-1; CDR3 protein: CSALRGSLPTKKSFF; CDR3 DNA: TGCAGTGCCCTCCGGGGATCCCTCCCTACCAAAAAATCTTTCTTT
V gene: TRBV28; clone size: .; D gene: .; J gene: TRBJ2-1; CDR3 protein: CASSLGTVANEQFF; CDR3 DNA: TGTGCCAGCAGCCTTGGGACGGTGGCCAATGAGCAGTTCTTC
V gene: TRBV5-6; clone size: few; D gene: .; J gene: TRBJ1-5; CDR3 protein: CASSFSGEGFKQPQHF; CDR3 DNA: TGTGCCAGCAGCTTCTCAGGGGAAGGCTTCAAACAGCCCCAGCATTTT
V gene: TRBV29-1; clone size: .; D gene: .; J gene: TRBJ1-5; CDR3 protein: CSVGAKDQPKHF; CDR3 DNA: TGCAGCGTTGGGGCCAAAGATCAGCCCAAGCATTTT
V gene: TRBV5-5; clone size: .; D gene: TRBD1; J gene: TRBJ2-5; CDR3 protein: CASSLGETGKYSKMETQYF; CDR3 DNA: TGTGCCAGCAGCTTAGGGGAGACAGGGAAATACAGTAAGATGGAGACCCAGTACTTC
V gene: TRBV20-1; clone size: .; D gene: TRBD1; J gene: TRBJ1-1; CDR3 protein: CSVRDFSTGRAAEAFF; CDR3 DNA: TGCAGTGTTAGAGATTTTTCGACAGGGAGGGCAGCTGAAGCTTTCTTT
V gene: TRBV11-2; clone size: .; D gene: TRBD2; J gene: TRBJ2-3; CDR3 protein: CASRSIAGVPPDRQYF; CDR3 DNA: TGTGCCAGCAGATCTATAGCGGGAGTCCCCCCCGATAGGCAGTATTTT
V gene: TRBV12-3/TRBV12-4; clone size: few; D gene: .; J gene: TRBJ1-1; CDR3 protein: CASSFFGGDTEAFF; CDR3 DNA: TGTGCCAGCAGTTTTTTTGGGGGAGACACTGAAGCTTTCTTT
V gene: TRBV12-3/TRBV12-4; clone size: few; D gene: TRBD2; J gene: TRBJ2-3; CDR3 protein: CASSGASGGGTDTQYF; CDR3 DNA: TGTGCCAGCAGTGGGGCTAGCGGGGGGGGGACAGATACGCAGTATTTT
V gene: TRBV12-3/TRBV12-4; clone size: .; D gene: .; J gene: TRBJ2-3; CDR3 protein: CASSFLTRSTDTQYF; CDR3 DNA: TGTGCCAGCAGTTTCTTAACGAGGAGCACAGATACACAGTATTTT
V gene: TRBV12-3/TRBV12-4; clone size: few; D gene: .; J gene: TRBJ1-4; CDR3 protein: CASSFAANEKLFF; CDR3 DNA: TGTGCCAGCAGTTTTGCGGCTAATGAAAAACTGTTTTTT
V gene: TRBV11-1; clone size: .; D gene: TRBD1; J gene: TRBJ1-3; CDR3 protein: CANSNSGTDGNTIYF; CDR3 DNA: TGTGCCAACAGTAACTCCGGGACAGATGGAAACACCATATATTTT
V gene: TRBV20-1; clone size: few; D gene: .; J gene: TRBJ2-7; CDR3 protein: CSAREPGPSYEQYF; CDR3 DNA: TGCAGTGCTAGAGAGCCGGGACCCTCCTACGAGCAGTACTTC
V gene: TRBV11-1; clone size: .; D gene: .; J gene: TRBJ2-1; CDR3 protein: CTSSDRSYNEQFF; CDR3 DNA: TGTACCAGCTCAGACAGGTCCTACAATGAGCAGTTCTTC
V gene: TRBV20-1; clone size: .; D gene: .; J gene: TRBJ2-3; CDR3 protein: CSAPPSDSTDTQYF; CDR3 DNA: TGCAGTGCCCCCCCTTCTGATAGCACAGATACGCAGTATTTT
V gene: TRBV11-2; clone size: .; D gene: TRBD2; J gene: TRBJ2-1; CDR3 protein: CASSLGTSVYNVQFF; CDR3 DNA: TGTGCCAGCAGCCTCGGGACTAGCGTCTACAATGTGCAGTTCTTC
V gene: TRBV25-1; clone size: .; D gene: .; J gene: TRBJ1-1; CDR3 protein: CASSWQGNTEAFF; CDR3 DNA: TGTGCCAGCAGTTGGCAGGGAAACACTGAAGCTTTCTTT
V gene: TRBV4-2; clone size: .; D gene: TRBD1; J gene: TRBJ1-4; CDR3 protein: CASSQVRGQGVREKLFF; CDR3 DNA: TGTGCCAGCAGCCAAGTCCGAGGACAGGGTGTTCGGGAAAAACTGTTTTTT
V gene: TRBV11-1; clone size: .; D gene: .; J gene: TRBJ2-4; CDR3 protein: CACSQKRGDIQYF; CDR3 DNA: TGTGCCTGCAGCCAGAAGAGGGGGGACATTCAGTACTTC
V gene: TRBV11-2; clone size: .; D gene: .; J gene: TRBJ1-1; CDR3 protein: CASSPRAMNTKAFF; CDR3 DNA: TGTGCCAGCAGCCCCAGGGCCATGAACACTAAAGCTTTCTTT
V gene: TRBV29-1; clone size: .; D gene: .; J gene: TRBJ2-5; CDR3 protein: CSVLGGGCSKTQYF; CDR3 DNA: TGCAGCGTCCTGGGTGGGGGGTGCAGTAAGACCCAGTACTTC
V gene: TRBV4-1; clone size: .; D gene: .; J gene: TRBJ2-1; CDR3 protein: CASSQRAIYIAQSF; CDR3 DNA: TGCGCCAGCAGCCAAAGAGCGATTTATATAGCGCAGTCCTTC
V gene: TRBV20-1; clone size: .; D gene: TRBD1; J gene: TRBJ2-3; CDR3 protein: CSARDLPDRGPDTQYF; CDR3 DNA: TGCAGTGCTAGAGATTTGCCCGATAGGGGGCCAGATACGCAGTATTTT
V gene: TRBV4-2; clone size: .; D gene: TRBD1; J gene: TRBJ2-7; CDR3 protein: CVSSQGTGGSYEQYF; CDR3 DNA: TGTGTCAGCAGCCAGGGGACAGGGGGCTCTTACGAGCAGTACTTC
V gene: TRBV11-2; clone size: .; D gene: TRBD2; J gene: TRBJ2-2; CDR3 protein: CASSSRGAGGYRAGELDF; CDR3 DNA: TGTGCCAGTAGCTCCCGGGGAGCGGGAGGATACAGAGCCGGGGAGCTGGATTTT
V gene: TRBV12-3/TRBV12-4; clone size: .; D gene: .; J gene: TRBJ1-5; CDR3 protein: CASSYGRNSNQTQQF; CDR3 DNA: TGTGCCAGCAGTTATGGACGGAATAGCAATCAGACCCAGCAATTT
V gene: TRBV20-1; clone size: .; D gene: .; J gene: TRBJ1-1; CDR3 protein: CSARDPRTAMDTEAFF; CDR3 DNA: TGCAGTGCTAGAGACCCCAGGACAGCTATGGACACTGAAGCTTTCTTT
V gene: TRBV20-1; clone size: many; D gene: .; J gene: TRBJ2-2; CDR3 protein: CSASESNGELFF; CDR3 DNA: TGCAGTGCTAGCGAGTCTAACGGGGAGCTGTTTTTT
V gene: TRBV6-2/TRBV6-3; clone size: few; D gene: .; J gene: TRBJ1-5; CDR3 protein: CASSYSSKDQPQHF; CDR3 DNA: TGTGCCAGCAGTTACTCGAGCAAGGATCAGCCCCAGCATTTT
V gene: TRBV4-2; clone size: many; D gene: TRBD1; J gene: TRBJ1-2; CDR3 protein: CASSQQTGGDGYTF; CDR3 DNA: TGTGCCAGCAGCCAGCAGACAGGGGGGGATGGCTACACCTTC
V gene: TRBV20-1; clone size: many; D gene: .; J gene: TRBJ1-2; CDR3 protein: CSARSRAGYTF; CDR3 DNA: TGCAGTGCTAGGAGCAGGGCTGGCTACACCTTC
V gene: TRBV11-3; clone size: .; D gene: .; J gene: TRBJ2-5; CDR3 protein: CASSSQSRGRGFQETHYF; CDR3 DNA: TGTGCCAGCAGCTCGCAGAGTCGGGGACGTGGGTTCCAAGAGACCCATTACTTC
V gene: TRBV5-4; clone size: .; D gene: TRBD2; J gene: TRBJ2-7; CDR3 protein: CARSLREGSSYEQYF; CDR3 DNA: TGTGCCAGAAGCCTCCGGGAGGGGAGCTCCTACGAGCAGTACTTC